This T cell receptor beta chain comes out of a study of cytomegalovirus exposure and HLA in healthy donors. With 0 bases removed from V and 0 bases from J, the gap between germline ends came to 9 bases. The CDR3 is 16 amino acids. CDR1 and CDR2 (germline): SGHRS, YFSETQ. Both 60 Vbeta primers and 13 Jbeta primers went into the PCR. Sequenced by immunoSEQ multiplex PCR; TCRdb stores in-frame clones only, minus some. Of roughly 100,000 clones in the sample, around 80% were seen once. On this clone: The antigen remains undetermined.

Study-wide results and limits: Immune exposure data for these donors was limited to CMV serostatus. For most TCR sequences rarity was the rule, although some public TCRs occurred in many donors. In a later analysis, donors in an Asian-associated ancestry cluster reportedly had fewer N-insertions in productive TCRs than the cohort mean. The study recorded 150 to 200 TCR beta chains that were cytomegalovirus-associated.

Sequencing was performed on PBMCs. The chain employs TRBV5-1 and TRBJ2-2; no clear D. This TCR was sampled from a man aged 25 to 40 in good health and CMV-seropositive. Here the CDR3 reads CASSLGVASNTGELFF. As DNA, the CDR3 is TGCGCCAGCAGCTTGGGTGTAGCCTCGAACACCGGGGAGCTGTTTTTT.